The 18 T cell receptor beta chains given below trace back to one sample, sequenced in a study of T cell clonality in common variable immunodeficiency. Repertoires were generated with immunoSEQ multiplex PCR, while TCRdb's copy carries only in-frame clones and drops some. Singletons are absent from the sample, which has 40,000 to 60,000 clones. Sequencing was done on a sample of peripheral blood mononuclear cells. All receptors come from a person aged 18 to 70 in good health.

In the case of this clone: The observed sequence ends 3 residues before the CDR3 terminus, with the missing tail filled in from the germline J gene. The chain has TRBV7-2 and TRBJ1-1, with 7 nucleotides matching TRBD1. Germline lookup yields CDR1 SGHTA and CDR2 FQGNSA. CDR3 length: 14 amino acids. V trimming: 5 bases; J trimming: 0 bases; junction bases outside the gene matches: 3. The CDR3 here is CASSRGQLNTEAFF. The covered CDR3 bases are TGTGCCAGCAGCCGGGGACAGCTGAACACTGAA.

This clone was detected many times. The CDR3 spells CASSTGHARDSPLHF. The covered CDR3 bases are TGTGCCAGTAGTACCGGACACGCACGGGATTCACCC. The chain links TRBV19 to TRBJ1-6, with D tentatively TRBD1 (5 bases). The read ends 3 residues before the CDR3 terminus; that terminus is restored from the germline J gene. The germline V gene encodes CDR1 LNHDA and CDR2 SQIVND (reference sequence). The CDR3 is made up of 15 amino acids. The ends were cut back, 4 bases at V and 8 bases at J, with 15 bases in the middle.

This clone was seen many times. The CDR3 is CARTTGGRNSNQPQHF. Partial CDR3 DNA: TGCGCCAGAACCACAGGGGGCCGGAATAGCAATCAGCCC. The J gene is TRBJ1-5, the V gene TRBV5-1; 9 bases match TRBD1. The read halts 3 residues ahead of the CDR3 end, with the missing end drawn from the germline J gene. Germline CDR1 SGHRS, CDR2 YFSETQ. V lost 8 bases, J lost 0 bases, and 9 bases stayed unmatched. The CDR3 totals 16 residues.

Notes on this clone: The read halts 3 residues ahead of the CDR3 end, with the missing end drawn from the germline J gene. V usage is TRBV7-9 and J usage is TRBJ2-2, with TRBD1 identical over 8 bases. Looked up from germline, CDR1 is SEHNR and CDR2 is FQNEAQ (reference sequence). The CDR3 runs 15 residues. The DNA read from the CDR3 is TGTGCCAGCAGCCCGGACAGGGTATTAGGGTCACCG. It codes for CASSPDRVLGSP. The whole CDR3 sequence reads CASSPDRVLGSPLFF.

This clone was recorded at least ten times. The read comes to an end 3 residues before the CDR3 does, leaving the germline J gene to fill in the end. V is TRBV4-1 and J is TRBJ2-7; possibly TRBD2 for D (6 bases). The germline V gene has CDR1 MGHRA and CDR2 YSYEKL. The V end was cut by 2 bases, the J end by 3 bases, with 23 bases between. This CDR3 region has 18 residues. The DNA read from the CDR3 is TGCGCCAGCAGCCAACGGATGTATGGGGGACTCAGTAACTACGAG. As protein: CASSQRMYGGLSNYE. The entire CDR3 protein is CASSQRMYGGLSNYEQYF.

This clone showed up many times. CDR3 loop: CASSPPSGYEQYF. The covered CDR3 bases are TGCGCCAGCAGCCCGCCTAGTGGCTACGAG. The chain uses TRBV5-1 and TRBJ2-7; D call uncertain. Coverage ceases 3 residues before the CDR3 finishes, and the germline J gene fills in the end. The CDR3 has 13 residues. Trimming took 4 bases from V and 3 from J, leaving 11 bases between them. Germline V lookup: CDR1 SGHRS, CDR2 YFSETQ.

This clone was detected many times. The CDR3 end is not reached by the read, which stops 3 residues before it; the germline J gene fills it in. The V call is TRBV18, the J call TRBJ2-1; maybe TRBD2 (5 bases). The CDR3 has 15 amino acids. CDR1 and CDR2 (germline): KGHSH, LQKENI. V lost 2 bases and J lost 6, with 14 bases in between. Incomplete CDR3 DNA: TGTGCCAGCTCACCAGGCCAGTCCGAGGGCAATGAG. Its translation is CASSPGQSEGNE. The whole CDR3 reads CASSPGQSEGNEQFF.

Ten or more counts support this clone. The read halts 3 residues ahead of the CDR3 end, with the missing end drawn from the germline J gene. This chain connects TRBV5-1 to TRBJ1-1; 8 bases align to TRBD1. Per germline, CDR1 SGHRS and CDR2 YFSETQ. J was trimmed by 3 bases and V by 4 bases; bases with no gene match: 2. The CDR3 contains 13 residues. Partial CDR3 DNA: TGCGCCAGCAGCGAGGACAGGGACACTGAA. Translation gives CASSEDRDTE. The CDR3 in its entirety is CASSEDRDTEAFF.

The table lists this clone with many counts. The sequence runs out 3 residues before the end of the CDR3; the remainder is reconstructed from the germline J gene. The chain combines TRBV6-2 or TRBV6-3 with TRBJ1-6, with D perhaps matching TRBD1 (6 bases). There are 14 residues in the CDR3. The V gene's germline CDR1 is MNHEY and CDR2 SVGEGT. The V end lost 2 bases, the J end lost 9 bases, and 11 bases lay between the germline ends. The CDR3: CASSYGTHPSPLHF. The part of the CDR3 DNA that was read is TGTGCCAGCAGTTACGGGACACATCCTTCACCC.

This clone was recorded at least ten times. Read sequence stops 3 residues before the CDR3 end, and the germline J gene provides the missing end. The chain carries TRBV20-1 and TRBJ1-6; a possible D gene is TRBD1 (5 bases). CDR1 and CDR2 from the germline V gene are DFQATT and SNEGSKA (reference sequence). CDR3 size: 14 residues. Trimming cost V 6 bases and J 7 bases, with 16 bases left between them. The DNA read from the CDR3 is TGCAGTGCCCACGTCCGGGGGAGGAATTCACCC. Protein sequence: CSAHVRGRNSP. The CDR3 reads in full as CSAHVRGRNSPLHF.

Regarding this clone: The CDR3 end falls 3 residues outside the read, so it is completed with the germline J gene. The V call is TRBV7-9, the J call TRBJ1-2; D perhaps matches TRBD1 (6 bases). The CDR3 consists of 14 residues. CDR1 and CDR2 (germline): SEHNR, FQNEAQ (reference sequence). The V gene lost 10 bases and the J gene lost 6 bases, with 21 bases spanning the gap. Here the CDR3 reads CAITTDEGGHGYTF. The covered CDR3 bases are TGTGCCATCACTACAGACGAGGGGGGGCATGGC.

The table lists this clone with many counts. Read data end 3 residues before the CDR3 end; the end is taken from the germline J gene. The rearrangement joins TRBV6-1 to TRBJ1-4, with 7 bases that match TRBD1. The CDR3 has 15 amino acids. CDR1 is MNHNS, CDR2 SASEGT, per germline. The ends lost 0 bases at V and 5 bases at J; junction bases unmatched: 3. This CDR3 reads CASSEAGTANEKLFF. The DNA read from the CDR3 is TGTGCCAGCAGTGAAGCCGGGACAGCAAATGAAAAA.

Note on this clone: Read data end 3 residues before the CDR3 end; the end is taken from the germline J gene. The chain joins TRBV11-3 to TRBJ2-7, with 9 nucleotides matching TRBD1. In germline, CDR1 is SGHNT, CDR2 YENEEA. This CDR3 has 14 residues. V dropped 0 bases and J dropped 6; count of bases not matched to a gene: 3. The part of the CDR3 DNA that was read is TGTGCCAGCAGCTTAGATGCGGACAGGGGCGAG. Its protein product is CASSLDADRGE. The whole CDR3 is CASSLDADRGEQYF.

There are many counts of this clone. The CDR3 end lies 3 residues beyond the end of the read and is filled in from the germline J gene. V gene TRBV10-3 combines with J gene TRBJ2-2, with 7 positions matching TRBD2. The CDR3 length is 18 residues. The V segment lost 4 bases and the J segment 2 bases; nucleotides outside the gene matches: 13. Germline lookup yields CDR1 ENHRY and CDR2 SYGVKD. Here the CDR3 reads CAISGADLLAANTGELFF. The part of the CDR3 DNA that was read is TGTGCCATCAGTGGGGCGGACCTTCTAGCGGCCAACACCGGGGAG.

This clone was counted only a few times. The read halts 3 residues ahead of the CDR3 end, with the missing end drawn from the germline J gene. V is TRBV7-2 and J is TRBJ2-5; the D gene is possibly TRBD2 (5 bases). Germline CDR1 reads SGHTA; CDR2 reads FQGNSA. The CDR3 runs 15 residues. CDR3 sequence reads: CASSLQAAPGDTQYF. The covered CDR3 bases are TGTGCCAGCAGCTTACAAGCGGCCCCCGGAGATACC. The whole variable domain, filled in from reference TRBV7-2 and TRBJ2-5, reads GAGVSQSPSNKVTEKGKDVELRCDPISGHTALYWYRQSLGQGLEFLIYFQGNSAPDKSGLPSDRFSAERTGGSVSTLTIQRTQQEDSAVYLCASSLQAAPGDTQYFGPGTRLLVL.

On this clone itself: Read coverage stops 3 residues before the CDR3 terminus; the germline J gene supplies the remainder. The chain carries TRBV19 and TRBJ2-2; possible D gene TRBD1, 6 bases. Germline-derived CDR1 and CDR2 are LNHDA and SQIVND (reference sequence). This CDR3 has 18 residues. The chain's CDR3 is CASSIYSAVGAGNEKLFF. The part of the CDR3 DNA that was read is TGTGCCAGTAGTATATACTCTGCCGTGGGGGCTGGTAATGAAAAG.

This clone was found a few times. CDR3 DNA, as far as it was read: TGTGCCAGCAGACAACAGCGGGGGGATGAGACG. Amino acids: CASRQQRGDET. The entire CDR3 is CASRQQRGDETQYF. The chain joins TRBV11-2 to TRBJ2-3; TRBD2 matches at 9 bases. Coverage ceases 3 residues before the CDR3 finishes, and the germline J gene fills in the end. CDR3 length: 14 residues. Per the germline V gene, CDR1 is SGHAT and CDR2 is FQNNGV. Full variable domain (outside the CDR3, taken from reference TRBV11-2 and TRBJ2-3): EAGVAQSPRYKIIEKRQSVAFWCNPISGHATLYWYQQILGQGPKLLIQFQNNGVVDDSQLPKDRFSAERLKGVDSTLKIQPAKLEDSAVYLCASRQQRGDETQYFGPGTRLTVL.

This clone came up many times. The CDR3 end is not reached by the read, which stops 3 residues before it; the germline J gene fills it in. The chain links TRBV29-1 to TRBJ1-1; tentatively, D is TRBD1 (6 bases). Trimming shortened V by 4 bases and J by 6 bases, and 15 bases separated the two germline ends. Germline V CDR1 and CDR2: SQVTM, ANQGSEA. This CDR3 is built from 13 residues. Partial CDR3 DNA: TGCAGCGTTGTGGCAGGGGAGGGATCTGAA. This encodes CSVVAGEGSE. The whole CDR3 is CSVVAGEGSEAFF.